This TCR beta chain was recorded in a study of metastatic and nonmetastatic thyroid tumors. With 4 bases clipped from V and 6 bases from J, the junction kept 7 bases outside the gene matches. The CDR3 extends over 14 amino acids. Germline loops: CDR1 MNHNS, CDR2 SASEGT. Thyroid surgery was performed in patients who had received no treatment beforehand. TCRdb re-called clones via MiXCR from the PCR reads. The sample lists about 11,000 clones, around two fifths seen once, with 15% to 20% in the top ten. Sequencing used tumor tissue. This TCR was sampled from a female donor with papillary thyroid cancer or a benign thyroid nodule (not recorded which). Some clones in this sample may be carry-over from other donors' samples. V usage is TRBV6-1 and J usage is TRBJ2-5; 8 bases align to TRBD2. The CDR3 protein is CASSVGGAEKTQYF. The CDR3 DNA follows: TGTGCCAGCAGTGTCGGGGGGGCCGAGAAGACCCAGTACTTC.